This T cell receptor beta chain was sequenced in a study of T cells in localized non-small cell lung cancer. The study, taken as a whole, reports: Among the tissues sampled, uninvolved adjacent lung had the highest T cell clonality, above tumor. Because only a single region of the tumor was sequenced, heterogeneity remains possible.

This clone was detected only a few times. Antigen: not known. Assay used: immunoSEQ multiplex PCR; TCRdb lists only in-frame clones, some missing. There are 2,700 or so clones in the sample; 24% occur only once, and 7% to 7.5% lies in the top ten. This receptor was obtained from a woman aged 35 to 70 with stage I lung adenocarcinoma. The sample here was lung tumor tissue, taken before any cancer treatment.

The CDR3 DNA sequence: TGTGCCAGCTCACCAAAACAGGGGGATCGTGCTGAAGCTTTCTTT. This sequence encodes CASSPKQGDRAEAFF. This sequence joins TRBV18 and TRBJ1-1; TRBD1 matches at 8 bases. CDR3 length: 15 residues. The germline V gene has CDR1 KGHSH and CDR2 LQKENI. The trim removed 2 bases at V and 6 bases at J, leaving 8 bases unmatched. The whole variable domain, remainder taken from reference TRBV18 and TRBJ1-1, is NAGVMQNPRHLVRRRGQEARLRCSPMKGHSHVYWYRQLPEEGLKFMVYLQKENIIDESGMPKERFSAEFPKEGPSILRIQQVVRGDSAAYFCASSPKQGDRAEAFFGQGTRLTVV.